A single sample is the source of the 30 T cell receptor beta chains below, sequenced in a study of blood T cell repertoires in COVID-19. Sequenced by immunoSEQ multiplex PCR; TCRdb stores in-frame clones only, minus some. Of roughly 53,000 clones in the sample, 65% to 80% were seen once. What was sequenced was peripheral blood. Every receptor here comes from a man in his 70s with active or convalescent COVID-19.

V usage is TRBV25-1 and J usage is TRBJ2-4; 9 nucleotides agree with TRBD2. The CDR3 is 17 residues long. In germline, CDR1 is MGHDK, CDR2 SYGVNS. J lost 0 bases, V lost 4 bases, and 7 bases had no gene match. The DNA for the CDR3 is TGTGCCAGCAGTGGGGTTAGCGGGAGCCTAGCCAAAAACATTCAGTACTTC. This codes for CASSGVSGSLAKNIQYF.

This clone has only one observation. The rearrangement uses TRBV24-1 and TRBJ2-5; D is perhaps TRBD1 (6 bases). The CDR3 runs to 14 residues. V lost 5 bases and J lost 3, with 12 bases in between. Germline loops: CDR1 KGHDR, CDR2 SFDVKD. CDR3 DNA sequence: TGTGCCACCAGTGGGGGGACACTAAAAGAGACCCAGTACTTC. Protein product: CATSGGTLKETQYF.

The sample holds many counts of this clone. J is TRBJ1-5 and V is TRBV2; 12 bases line up with TRBD1. The germline CDR1 and CDR2 sequences are SNHLY and FYNNEI. V gave up 6 bases and J gave up 5 bases; unmatched junction bases: 5. This CDR3 is 15 amino acids long. The CDR3 nucleotides read TGTGCCAGCAGAGGGGGACAGGGGGCCTATCAGCCCCAGCATTTT. Protein product: CASRGGQGAYQPQHF.

The chain has TRBV6-1 and TRBJ1-2; a possible D gene is TRBD1 (5 bases). Germline V lookup: CDR1 MNHNS, CDR2 SASEGT. Between the trimmed V and J ends, which lost 1 base and 8 bases, there was a span of 20 bases. This CDR3 is 16 amino acids long. CDR3 loop: CASSEVIRTNQGGYTF. CDR3 in DNA: TGTGCCAGCAGTGAAGTTATCCGGACAAACCAAGGGGGCTACACCTTC.

The rearrangement links TRBV11-3 to TRBJ2-7; 13 bases are a match to TRBD2. The CDR3 covers 16 residues. V lost 5 bases to trimming and J lost 0 bases; unmatched junction nucleotides: 4. Germline CDR1 is SGHNT and CDR2 is YENEEA. The CDR3 loop is CASSKGLAGLSYEQYF. The DNA of the CDR3 is TGTGCCAGCAGCAAGGGACTAGCGGGGCTCTCCTACGAGCAGTACTTC. The whole variable domain, filled in from reference TRBV11-3 and TRBJ2-7, reads EAGVVQSPRYKIIEKKQPVAFWCNPISGHNTLYWYLQNLGQGPELLIRYENEEAVDDSQLPKDRFSAERLKGVDSTLKIQPAELGDSAVYLCASSKGLAGLSYEQYFGPGTRLTVT.

This clone was recorded once. The V gene is TRBV2, the J gene TRBJ1-6, with D perhaps TRBD1 (5 bases). V dropped 2 bases and J dropped 7 bases, with 9 bases sitting between them. Per germline, CDR1 SNHLY and CDR2 FYNNEI. The CDR3 contains 14 residues. The DNA of the CDR3 is TGTGCCAGCAGTGAATTTACAGGCAATTCACCCCTCCACTTT. It yields the protein CASSEFTGNSPLHF.

J is TRBJ2-4 and V is TRBV19, with D perhaps TRBD1 (7 bases). This CDR3 region has 15 residues. Trimming pared 5 bases from V and 0 bases from J, leaving 11 bases between. CDR1 is LNHDA and CDR2 is SQIVND in the germline V gene (reference sequence). In nucleotides, the CDR3 is TGTGCCAGTAGTGTGCAGGGGGGAGCCAAAAACATTCAGTACTTC. Translated, it gives CASSVQGGAKNIQYF.

The chain couples TRBV29-1 to TRBJ2-2, with D tentatively TRBD1 (5 bases). Trimming stripped 6 bases from V and 0 bases from J, with 17 bases between. Germline CDR1 reads SQVTM; CDR2 reads ANQGSEA. The CDR3 covers 16 residues. CDR3 nucleotides: TGCAGCGTGGACAAGAGAGGAACTTCGAACACCGGGGAGCTGTTTTTT. It yields the protein CSVDKRGTSNTGELFF.

This clone was observed a few times. The CDR3 bases are TGTGCCAGCAGGCAGGGGTATGAGCAGTACTTC. Its protein is CASRQGYEQYF. This sequence joins TRBV2 and TRBJ2-7, with D perhaps matching TRBD1 (6 bases). The germline CDR1 and CDR2 sequences are SNHLY and FYNNEI. The germline V and J ends were trimmed by 6 bases and 7 bases, with 10 bases remaining between them. This CDR3 contains 11 residues.

V usage is TRBV7-2 and J usage is TRBJ2-2, with 12 bases fitting TRBD2. The CDR3 is 18 amino acids. Looked up from germline, CDR1 is SGHTA and CDR2 is FQGNSA. The ends lost 5 bases at V and 4 bases at J; junction bases unmatched: 11. DNA of the CDR3: TGTGCCAGCAGCCCCCCGCTAGCGGGGGGGCGGGGCACCGGGGAGCTGTTTTTT. It specifies CASSPPLAGGRGTGELFF.

The chain employs TRBV28 and TRBJ2-2; D uncertain. The CDR3 loop spans 11 amino acids. V was clipped by 10 bases and J by 6 bases, with 9 bases between them. CDR1 MDHEN and CDR2 SYDVKM come from the germline V gene. CDR3 residues: CATLRSGELFF. In DNA form, the CDR3 reads TGTGCCACCCTCAGATCCGGGGAGCTGTTTTTT.

The rearrangement links TRBV19 to TRBJ2-6, with D perhaps matching TRBD2 (7 bases). This CDR3 has 21 amino acids. Between the trimmed V and J ends, which lost 4 bases and 3 bases, there was a span of 28 bases. Germline V gene lookup returns CDR1 LNHDA and CDR2 SQIVND (reference sequence). The chain's CDR3 is CASSTMDSGKSTRGGANVLTF. The DNA of the CDR3 is TGTGCCAGTAGTACAATGGACAGCGGGAAGTCGACTAGGGGTGGGGCCAACGTCCTGACTTTC.

V and J are TRBV24-1 and TRBJ2-2, with D tentatively TRBD1 (6 bases). CDR1 is KGHDR, CDR2 SFDVKD, per germline. The CDR3 runs 16 residues. V was pared by 2 bases and J by 2 bases, with 11 bases between. In DNA, the CDR3 is TGTGCCACCAGTGATTCCAACAGGGCTAACACCGGGGAGCTGTTTTTT. It specifies CATSDSNRANTGELFF.

The chain recombines TRBV18 with TRBJ2-7; D perhaps matches TRBD1 (6 bases). The germline gives CDR1 KGHSH, CDR2 LQKENI. This CDR3 has 12 residues. V was trimmed by 5 bases and J by 4 bases, leaving 9 bases between them. CDR3 protein: CASSKGDYEQYF. As DNA, the CDR3 is TGTGCCAGCTCAAAGGGGGATTACGAGCAGTACTTC.

The V and J genes are TRBV6-5 and TRBJ1-5, with D tentatively TRBD1 (5 bases). The V and J ends lost 6 bases and 3 bases respectively, with 9 bases between them. CDR3 length: 13 residues. Germline V gene data show CDR1 as MNHEY and CDR2 as SVGAGI. CDR3 nucleotides: TGTGCCAGCAGAGACAGTTTCAATCAGCCCCAGCATTTT. This encodes CASRDSFNQPQHF.

V gene TRBV6-5 combines with J gene TRBJ1-1, with 8 bases identical to TRBD1. The CDR3 totals 14 residues. With 5 bases clipped from V and 8 bases from J, the junction kept 10 bases outside the gene matches. The V gene's germline CDR1 is MNHEY and CDR2 SVGAGI. CDR3 nucleotides: TGTGCCAGCAGTAACGCCGTTGGACAGGGCGAAGCTTTCTTT. Amino acids: CASSNAVGQGEAFF.

The rearrangement uses TRBV5-1 and TRBJ1-1, with 8 bases aligning to TRBD1. This CDR3 has 15 residues. Trimming removed 4 bases from V and 3 bases from J; junction bases left unmatched: 8. Germline loops: CDR1 SGHRS, CDR2 YFSETQ. The CDR3 loop is CASSGGQGADTEAFF. CDR3 sequence (DNA): TGCGCCAGCAGCGGAGGACAGGGAGCGGACACTGAAGCTTTCTTT.

A few counts support this clone. The V and J genes are TRBV11-3 and TRBJ2-7, with 9 bases that match TRBD1. V lost 4 bases, J lost 1 base, and 5 bases stayed unmatched. This CDR3 contains 15 residues. Germline assignment: CDR1 SGHNT and CDR2 YENEEA. The CDR3, as DNA: TGTGCCAGCAGCTCGCGGACAGGGGAGTCCTACGAGCAGTACTTC. It is translated as CASSSRTGESYEQYF.

The V call is TRBV4-2, the J call TRBJ1-2; 10 bases agree with TRBD1. V shed 4 bases, J shed 8 bases, and the junction held 7 bases outside the gene matches. The CDR3 extends over 14 amino acids. In germline, CDR1 is LGHNA, CDR2 YNFKEQ. The DNA for the CDR3 is TGTGCCAGCAGCCTCCTGGACAGGGGGTCAGGCTACACCTTC. The encoded protein is CASSLLDRGSGYTF.

The chain is built from TRBV5-1 and TRBJ1-5; D ambiguous. V dropped 2 bases and J dropped 7 bases, with 13 bases sitting between them. Germline-derived CDR1 and CDR2 are SGHRS and YFSETQ. The CDR3 has 14 amino acids. CDR3 nucleotide sequence: TGCGCCAGCAGCTTAACTCAAGGAGCACAGCCCCAGCATTTT. It yields the protein CASSLTQGAQPQHF.

This clone was seen more than once but under ten times. The chain combines TRBV28 with TRBJ1-4; perhaps TRBD1 as D (6 bases). CDR3 length: 14 amino acids. Germline V gives CDR1 MDHEN, CDR2 SYDVKM. The V end was cut by 1 base, the J end by 8 bases, with 11 bases between. The CDR3 loop is CASSLFRGGEKLFF. The DNA of the CDR3 is TGTGCCAGCAGTTTATTCAGGGGTGGCGAAAAACTGTTTTTT. Using reference TRBV28 and TRBJ1-4 for the parts outside the CDR3, the full variable domain is DVKVTQSSRYLVKRTGEKVFLECVQDMDHENMFWYRQDPGLGLRLIYFSYDVKMKEKGDIPEGYSVSREKKERFSLILESASTNQTSMYLCASSLFRGGEKLFFGSGTQLSVL.

This clone is a singleton in its sample. This chain links TRBV5-1 with TRBJ2-1; 10 bases are a match to TRBD2. This CDR3 comprises 15 residues. In germline, CDR1 is SGHRS, CDR2 YFSETQ. Trimming at V came to 0 bases and at J to 8 bases, leaving 5 bases not matched to a gene. The CDR3 loop reads CASSLEASGSYEQFF. DNA for the CDR3: TGCGCCAGCAGCTTGGAGGCTAGCGGGAGCTATGAGCAGTTCTTC.

V is TRBV6-2 or TRBV6-3 and J is TRBJ1-2; TRBD1 matches 10 bases. CDR1 MNHEY and CDR2 SVGEGT come from the germline V gene. The length of the CDR3 is 14 residues. The V segment lost 2 bases and the J segment 5 bases; nucleotides outside the gene matches: 2. CDR3 bases: TGTGCCAGCAGTTACCAGGGACAGGGGTATGGCTACACCTTC. Its protein is CASSYQGQGYGYTF.

The genes are TRBV27 and TRBJ2-2, with TRBD2 matching over 10 bases. Trimming took 6 bases from V and 7 from J; bases not matched to a gene: 5. Germline V gives CDR1 MNHEY, CDR2 SMNVEV (reference sequence). This CDR3 has 14 residues. Written as DNA, the CDR3 is TGTGCCAGCAGCTCGACTAGCGGGTACGGGGAGCTGTTTTTT. Its protein is CASSSTSGYGELFF.

This clone appeared once. The rearrangement links TRBV30 to TRBJ2-6; D remains ambiguous. The CDR3 is made up of 12 amino acids. Germline loops: CDR1 GTSNPN, CDR2 SVGIG (reference sequence). The V gene lost 7 bases and the J gene lost 0 bases, with 4 bases spanning the gap. The CDR3 coding sequence is TGTGCCTTAAACTCTGGGGCCAACGTCCTGACTTTC. Amino acids: CALNSGANVLTF.

The CDR3 nucleotides read TGTGCCAGCAGTTTTGGTCCCTCTTACCAGGCGAACTCTGGAAACACCATATATTTT. This encodes CASSFGPSYQANSGNTIYF. The J gene is TRBJ1-3, the V gene TRBV27; D unresolved. The V end lost 3 bases, the J end lost 0 bases, and 21 bases lay between the germline ends. The CDR3 sequence is 19 residues long. CDR1 MNHEY and CDR2 SMNVEV come from the germline V gene (reference sequence).

The chain links TRBV3-1 (or the pseudogene TRBV3-2) to TRBJ2-6, with D perhaps matching TRBD2 (7 bases). Germline CDR1 and CDR2: LGHDT and YNNKEL (reference sequence). The CDR3 extends over 17 amino acids. Trimming removed 0 bases from V and 2 bases from J, with 11 bases in between. CDR3 region: CASSQDIGGAGANVLTF. Written as DNA, the CDR3 is TGTGCCAGCAGCCAAGATATAGGGGGGGCTGGGGCCAACGTCCTGACTTTC.

As DNA, the CDR3 is TGTGCCAGCAGTTTAGACAACTACAATGAGCAGTTCTTC. This sequence encodes CASSLDNYNEQFF. This chain joins TRBV27 and TRBJ2-1; D unresolved. Germline values: CDR1 MNHEY, CDR2 SMNVEV (reference sequence). The germline V and J ends were trimmed by 2 bases and 3 bases, with 5 bases remaining between them. The CDR3 length is 13 residues.

The chain joins TRBV11-2 to TRBJ1-5, with a weak D call TRBD1 (6 bases). The CDR3 runs to 17 residues. Germline V gene data show CDR1 as SGHAT and CDR2 as FQNNGV. Between the trimmed V and J ends, which lost 0 bases and 4 bases, there was a span of 16 bases. CDR3 sequence: CASSLDGVSRGNQPQHF. The CDR3 coding sequence is TGTGCCAGCAGCTTAGATGGCGTGAGCAGGGGAAATCAGCCCCAGCATTTT.

The chain has TRBV24-1 and TRBJ2-1, with a possible D match to TRBD1 (8 bases). CDR3 length equals 17 residues. The germline V gene has CDR1 KGHDR and CDR2 SFDVKD. The V and J ends lost 4 bases and 3 bases respectively, with 18 bases between them. The CDR3 spells CATSDPGGGQGYNEQFF. Here the CDR3 DNA reads TGTGCCACCAGTGACCCGGGGGGCGGACAGGGCTACAATGAGCAGTTCTTC.